This T cell receptor beta chain was found in a study of a mutant IDH1 vaccine in newly diagnosed glioma. Whole-study context: Patients received vaccination from 4-6 weeks after radiotherapy alone, or with temozolomide cycles. Pretreatment consisted of radiotherapy, temozolomide, or both, with most receiving both.

Notes on the study in general: Most patients, 93.3%, showed vaccine-induced immune responses.

Sequencing used immunoSEQ multiplex PCR; TCRdb keeps in-frame clones, though not all of them. The repertoire holds about 32,000 clones, with 78% as singletons. Specified time point: week 11, during vaccination. Topical imiquimod accompanied each vaccine dose, which consisted of 300 ug of mutant IDH1 20-mer peptide. Each tumor in the donors was a new WHO grade 3 or 4 astrocytoma, IDH1-mutant and ATRX-lost. V was trimmed by 4 bases and J by 4 bases, leaving 17 bases between them. Per germline, CDR1 SGHKS and CDR2 YYEKEE (reference sequence). This CDR3 region has 15 residues. The sample holds one count of this clone. The target antigen is unknown.

The clonotype comes from a man between 25 and 39 years old with glioma. This sequence joins TRBV5-5 and TRBJ1-2; perhaps TRBD1 as D (6 bases). Material: PBMCs, obtained from a glioma patient whose treatment included an IDH1 peptide vaccine. This chain's CDR3 is CASSPEGVLGYGYTF. Here the CDR3 DNA reads TGTGCCAGCAGCCCTGAGGGGGTTCTGGGCTATGGCTACACCTTC.